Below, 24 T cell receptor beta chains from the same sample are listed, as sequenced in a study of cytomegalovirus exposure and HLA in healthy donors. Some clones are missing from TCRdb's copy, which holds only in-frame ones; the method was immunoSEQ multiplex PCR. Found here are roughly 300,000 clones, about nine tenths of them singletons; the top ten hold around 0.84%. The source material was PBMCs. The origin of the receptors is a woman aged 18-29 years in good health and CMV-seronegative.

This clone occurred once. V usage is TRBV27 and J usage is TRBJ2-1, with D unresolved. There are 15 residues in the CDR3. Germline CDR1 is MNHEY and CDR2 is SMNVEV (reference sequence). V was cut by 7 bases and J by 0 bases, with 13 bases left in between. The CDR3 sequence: CASTLQAGSYNEQFF. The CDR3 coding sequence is TGTGCCAGCACCCTCCAGGCCGGCTCCTACAATGAGCAGTTCTTC.

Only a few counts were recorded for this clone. The DNA of the CDR3 is TGTGCCAGCAGTTTAGGGTTATCAGGGAATCAGCCCCAGCATTTT. The encoded protein is CASSLGLSGNQPQHF. The V call is TRBV28, the J call TRBJ1-5; D may be TRBD1 (5 bases). The CDR3 is 15 amino acids. CDR1 and CDR2 (germline): MDHEN, SYDVKM. V was shortened by 2 bases and J by 4 bases, with 12 bases between the two germline ends.

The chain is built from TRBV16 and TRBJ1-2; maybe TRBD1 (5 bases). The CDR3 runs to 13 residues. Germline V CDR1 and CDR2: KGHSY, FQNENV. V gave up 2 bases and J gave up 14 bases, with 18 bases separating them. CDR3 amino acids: CASSQIPTEAGTF. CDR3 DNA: TGTGCCAGCAGCCAAATTCCGACAGAAGCTGGGACCTTC.

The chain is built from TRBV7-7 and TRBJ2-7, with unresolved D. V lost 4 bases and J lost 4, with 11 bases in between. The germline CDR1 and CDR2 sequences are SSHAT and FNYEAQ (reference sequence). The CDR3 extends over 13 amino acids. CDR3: CASSSRRRYEQYF. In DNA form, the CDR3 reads TGTGCCAGCAGCTCCCGACGGAGATACGAGCAGTACTTC.

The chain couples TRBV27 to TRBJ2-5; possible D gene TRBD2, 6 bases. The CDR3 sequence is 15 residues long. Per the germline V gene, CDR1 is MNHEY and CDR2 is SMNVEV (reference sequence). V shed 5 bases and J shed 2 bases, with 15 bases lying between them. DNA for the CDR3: TGTGCCAGCAGTCTTACCGGGACTTCTCAAGAGACCCAGTACTTC. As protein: CASSLTGTSQETQYF.

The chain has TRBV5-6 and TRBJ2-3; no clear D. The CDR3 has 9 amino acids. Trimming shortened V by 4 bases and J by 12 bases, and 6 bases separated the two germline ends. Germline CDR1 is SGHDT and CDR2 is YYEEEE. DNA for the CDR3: TGTGCCAGCAGCCTTGTTCAGTATTTT. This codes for CASSLVQYF.

The CDR3 region is CASSETRGGADGYTF. The CDR3 DNA follows: TGTGCCAGCAGTGAAACCCGCGGGGGCGCGGATGGCTACACCTTC. The chain links TRBV2 to TRBJ1-2, with TRBD1 as a possible D gene (6 bases). The CDR3 spans 15 residues. Per germline, CDR1 SNHLY and CDR2 FYNNEI. The V gene lost 2 bases and the J gene lost 6 bases, with 16 bases spanning the gap. The variable domain in full, with the rest retrieved from reference TRBV2 and TRBJ1-2, is EPEVTQTPSHQVTQMGQEVILRCVPISNHLYFYWYRQILGQKVEFLVSFYNNEISEKSEIFDDQFSVERPDGSNFTLKIRSTKLEDSAMYFCASSETRGGADGYTFGSGTRLTVV.

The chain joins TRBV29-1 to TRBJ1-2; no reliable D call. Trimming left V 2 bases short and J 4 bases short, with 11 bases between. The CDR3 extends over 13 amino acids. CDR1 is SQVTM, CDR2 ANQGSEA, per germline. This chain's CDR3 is CSVETEMGYGYTF. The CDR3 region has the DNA TGCAGCGTTGAAACGGAGATGGGCTATGGCTACACCTTC.

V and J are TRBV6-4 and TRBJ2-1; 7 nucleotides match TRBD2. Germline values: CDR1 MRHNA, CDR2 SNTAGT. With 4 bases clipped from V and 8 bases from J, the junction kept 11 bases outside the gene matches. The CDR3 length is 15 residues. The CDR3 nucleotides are TGTGCCAGCAGTGTTTCGGGGGAGGGCCACGATGAGCAGTTCTTC. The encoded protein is CASSVSGEGHDEQFF.

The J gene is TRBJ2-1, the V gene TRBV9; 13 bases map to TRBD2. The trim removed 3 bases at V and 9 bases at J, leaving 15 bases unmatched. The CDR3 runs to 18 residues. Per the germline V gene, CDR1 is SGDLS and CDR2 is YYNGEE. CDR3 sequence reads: CASSDPYLPGLAGTEQFF. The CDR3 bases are TGTGCCAGCAGCGACCCCTACCTTCCGGGACTAGCGGGAACTGAGCAGTTCTTC.

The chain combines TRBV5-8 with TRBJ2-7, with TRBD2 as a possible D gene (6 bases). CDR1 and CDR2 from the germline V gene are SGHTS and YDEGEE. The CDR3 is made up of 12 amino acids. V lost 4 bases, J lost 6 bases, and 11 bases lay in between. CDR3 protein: CASSPGVLEQYF. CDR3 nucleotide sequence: TGTGCCAGCAGCCCGGGGGTCCTCGAGCAGTACTTC.

This chain's CDR3 is CSTVPRAAQETQYF. CDR3 nucleotide sequence: TGCAGCACCGTCCCGAGGGCAGCACAAGAGACCCAGTACTTC. V gene TRBV29-1 combines with J gene TRBJ2-5; possible D gene TRBD2, 5 bases. Per germline, CDR1 SQVTM and CDR2 ANQGSEA. V lost 8 bases and J lost 2, with 18 bases in between. The CDR3 runs 14 residues.

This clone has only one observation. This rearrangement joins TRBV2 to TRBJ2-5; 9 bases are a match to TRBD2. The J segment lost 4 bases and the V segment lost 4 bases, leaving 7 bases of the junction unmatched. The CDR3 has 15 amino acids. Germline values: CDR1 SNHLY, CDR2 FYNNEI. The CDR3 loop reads CASSVAGGPRETQYF. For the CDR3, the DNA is TGTGCCAGCAGTGTTGCGGGAGGGCCAAGAGAGACCCAGTACTTC.

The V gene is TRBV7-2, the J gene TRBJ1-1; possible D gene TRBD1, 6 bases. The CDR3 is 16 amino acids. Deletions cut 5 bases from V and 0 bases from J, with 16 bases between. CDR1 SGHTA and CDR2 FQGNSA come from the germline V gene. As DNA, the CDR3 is TGTGCCAGCAGCCGGACGGGTCAGGGGTTGAACACTGAAGCTTTCTTT. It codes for CASSRTGQGLNTEAFF.

The CDR3 nucleotides are TGCGCCAGCAGCTTGTACTATCGGAACAATGAGCAGTTCTTC. Protein product: CASSLYYRNNEQFF. This chain connects TRBV5-1 to TRBJ2-1; no clear D gene. Trimming took 1 base from V and 5 from J, leaving 10 bases between them. Germline values: CDR1 SGHRS, CDR2 YFSETQ. The CDR3 runs 14 residues.

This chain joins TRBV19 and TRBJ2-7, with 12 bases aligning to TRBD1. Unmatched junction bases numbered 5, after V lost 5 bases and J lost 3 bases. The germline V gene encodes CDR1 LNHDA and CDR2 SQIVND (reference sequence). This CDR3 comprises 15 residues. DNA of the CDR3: TGTGCCAGTAGTGACGGGACAGGGGGCATCTACGAGCAGTACTTC. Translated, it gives CASSDGTGGIYEQYF.

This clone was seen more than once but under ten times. The CDR3 coding sequence is TGTGCCAGCAGCCAGGAGGGACTAGCGGGAACCTACGAGCAGTACTTC. Protein sequence: CASSQEGLAGTYEQYF. The chain combines TRBV4-2 with TRBJ2-7; TRBD2 matches 13 bases. The CDR3 has 16 residues. In germline, CDR1 is LGHNA, CDR2 YNFKEQ. V lost 3 bases and J lost 2; bases outside the gene matches: 4.

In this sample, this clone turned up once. CDR3 sequence: CASSVGGAMNTEAFF. The CDR3 region has the DNA TGTGCCAGCAGCGTAGGTGGGGCCATGAACACTGAAGCTTTCTTT. The chain joins TRBV9 to TRBJ1-1, with D possibly being TRBD1 (5 bases). Germline V gene sequence: CDR1 SGDLS, CDR2 YYNGEE. The V and J ends lost 0 bases and 0 bases respectively, with 9 bases between them. The CDR3 has 15 amino acids.

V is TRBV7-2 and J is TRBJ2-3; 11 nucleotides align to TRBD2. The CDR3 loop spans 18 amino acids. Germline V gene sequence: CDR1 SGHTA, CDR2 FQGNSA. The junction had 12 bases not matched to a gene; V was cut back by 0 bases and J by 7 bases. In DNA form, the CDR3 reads TGTGCCAGCAGCTTAGCCCGGACGACTAGCGGGATGGCATATACGCAGTATTTT. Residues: CASSLARTTSGMAYTQYF.

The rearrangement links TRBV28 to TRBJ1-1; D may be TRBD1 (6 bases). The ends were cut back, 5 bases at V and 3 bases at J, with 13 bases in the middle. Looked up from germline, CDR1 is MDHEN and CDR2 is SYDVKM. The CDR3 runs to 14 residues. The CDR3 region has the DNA TGTGCCAGCAGTAGGTCAGGGGAACACACTGAAGCTTTCTTT. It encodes CASSRSGEHTEAFF.

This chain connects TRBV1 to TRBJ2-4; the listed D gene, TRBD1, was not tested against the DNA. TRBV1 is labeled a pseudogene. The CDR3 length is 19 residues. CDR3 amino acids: CTSSQVTERQGRTKNIQYF. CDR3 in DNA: TGCACCAGCAGCCAAGTTACGGAAAGACAGGGGAGAACCAAAAACATTCAGTACTTC.

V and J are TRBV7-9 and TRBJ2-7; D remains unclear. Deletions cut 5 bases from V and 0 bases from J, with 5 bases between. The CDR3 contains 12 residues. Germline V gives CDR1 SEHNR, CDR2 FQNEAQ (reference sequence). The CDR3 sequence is CASSPSSYEQYF. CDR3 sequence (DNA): TGTGCCAGCAGCCCTAGCTCCTACGAGCAGTACTTC.

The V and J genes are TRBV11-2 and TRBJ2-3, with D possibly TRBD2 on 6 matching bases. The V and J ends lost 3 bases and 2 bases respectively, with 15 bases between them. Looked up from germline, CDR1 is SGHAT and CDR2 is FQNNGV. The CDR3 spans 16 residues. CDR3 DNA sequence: TGTGCCAGCAGCTTCCACGCTAGCGAATACACAGATACGCAGTATTTT. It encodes CASSFHASEYTDTQYF.

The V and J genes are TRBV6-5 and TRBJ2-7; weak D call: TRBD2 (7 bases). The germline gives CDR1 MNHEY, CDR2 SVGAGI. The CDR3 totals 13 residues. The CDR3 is CATVWGGLNEQYF. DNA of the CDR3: TGTGCGACCGTTTGGGGGGGGCTCAACGAGCAGTACTTC.